One and the same sample provided the 6 T cell receptor beta chains below, sequenced in a study of identifying expanded T cells in peripheral blood. Using immunoSEQ multiplex PCR, the repertoire was profiled, and TCRdb retains in-frame clones only, with some absent. Counted here are 85,000 to 100,000 clones, 88% occurring once; the ten biggest clones make up roughly 4%. Sample: blood. The receptor source for this set is a person aged 18 to 75 in good health.

J is TRBJ2-1 and V is TRBV6-6; D is unclear. The CDR3 runs 11 residues. Trimming cost V 4 bases and J 5 bases, with 3 bases left between them. Germline V gene data show CDR1 as MNHNY and CDR2 as SVGAGI (reference sequence). For the CDR3, the DNA is TGTGCCAGCAGTTCCCACAATGAGCAGTTCTTC. Its protein product is CASSSHNEQFF.

The rearrangement uses TRBV5-1 and TRBJ2-5, with D tentatively TRBD2 (5 bases). The germline V and J ends were trimmed by 0 bases and 5 bases, with 11 bases remaining between them. This CDR3 is built from 14 residues. Germline-derived CDR1 and CDR2 are SGHRS and YFSETQ. CDR3 amino acids: CASSLVSERETQYF. CDR3 bases: TGCGCCAGCAGCTTGGTCAGCGAGCGGGAGACCCAGTACTTC. The full variable domain, rest sourced from reference TRBV5-1 and TRBJ2-5, is KAGVTQTPRYLIKTRGQQVTLSCSPISGHRSVSWYQQTPGQGLQFLFEYFSETQRNKGNFPGRFSGRQFSNSRSEMNVSTLELGDSALYLCASSLVSERETQYFGPGTRLLVL.

The rearrangement uses TRBV7-1 and TRBJ1-2; D unresolved. TRBV7-1 is identified as an open reading frame with a role that is uncertain. V was pared by 5 bases and J by 6 bases, with 19 bases between. The CDR3 is 15 residues long. The CDR3: CASSAYGTPLDGYTF. In DNA, the CDR3 is TGTGCCAGCAGCGCGTACGGTACACCTTTGGATGGCTACACCTTC.

The chain couples TRBV19 to TRBJ2-7, with a weak D call TRBD2 (6 bases). Deletions cut 2 bases from V and 7 bases from J, with 6 bases between. The CDR3 is made up of 11 amino acids. Germline loops: CDR1 LNHDA, CDR2 SQIVND (reference sequence). The CDR3 spells CASSISGEQYF. DNA for the CDR3: TGTGCCAGTAGTATAAGCGGGGAGCAGTACTTC.

The rearrangement joins TRBV18 to TRBJ1-2; D not certain. Germline V gene data show CDR1 as KGHSH and CDR2 as LQKENI. With 3 bases removed from V and 4 bases from J, the gap between germline ends came to 9 bases. This CDR3 spans 13 amino acids. CDR3 loop: CASSPQDGYGYTF. Written as DNA, the CDR3 is TGTGCCAGCTCACCCCAGGACGGCTATGGCTACACCTTC.

This chain uses TRBV19 with TRBJ1-5; TRBD1 aligns across 7 bases. CDR3 length: 12 amino acids. Germline V CDR1 and CDR2: LNHDA, SQIVND (reference sequence). The V segment lost 4 bases and the J segment 6 bases; nucleotides outside the gene matches: 0. CDR3 nucleotide sequence: TGTGCCAGTAGTAGACAGGGTCAGCCCCAGCATTTT. This translates into CASSRQGQPQHF.